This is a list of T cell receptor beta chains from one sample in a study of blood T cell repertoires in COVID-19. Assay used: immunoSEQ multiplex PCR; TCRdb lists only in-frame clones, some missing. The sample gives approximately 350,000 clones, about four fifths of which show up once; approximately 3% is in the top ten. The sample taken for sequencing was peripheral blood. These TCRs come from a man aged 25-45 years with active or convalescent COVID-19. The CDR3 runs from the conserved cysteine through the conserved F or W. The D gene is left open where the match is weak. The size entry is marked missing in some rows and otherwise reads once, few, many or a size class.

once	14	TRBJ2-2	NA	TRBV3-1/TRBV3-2	TGTGCCAGCAGCCAAGATGGGGGGGCTCGGGAGCTGTTTTTT	CASSQDGGARELFF
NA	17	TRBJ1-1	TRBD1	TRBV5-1	TGCGCCAGCAGCTTGGGACAGGGGGCCCTCTTTAACACTGAAGCTTTCTTT	CASSLGQGALFNTEAFF
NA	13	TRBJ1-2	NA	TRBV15	TGTGCCACCTCCTTTAGCAGAAAGGAGGGCTACACCTTC	CATSFSRKEGYTF
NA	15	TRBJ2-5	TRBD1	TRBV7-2	TGTGCCAGCACCCCGGACAGGGGAATGGCTGAGACCCAGTACTTC	CASTPDRGMAETQYF
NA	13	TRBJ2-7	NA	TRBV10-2	TGCGCCAGCAGTGAGAACCTCTCGGACGAGCAGTACTTC	CASSENLSDEQYF
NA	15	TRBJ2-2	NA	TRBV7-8	TGTGCCAGCGAGTGGGGGGGCCCGTACACCGGGGAGCTGTTTTTT	CASEWGGPYTGELFF
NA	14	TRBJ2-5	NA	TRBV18	TGTGCCAGCTCCCCTACCGGGTCCAGAGAGACCCAGTACTTC	CASSPTGSRETQYF
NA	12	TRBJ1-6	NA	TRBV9	TGTGCCAGCAGCGTAGCAGGTTCACCCCTCCACTTT	CASSVAGSPLHF
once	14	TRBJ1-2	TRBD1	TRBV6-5	TGTGCCAGCAGTCTTGGGACAGGGGACTATGGCTACACCTTC	CASSLGTGDYGYTF
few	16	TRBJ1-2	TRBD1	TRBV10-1	TGCGCCAGCAGCCGGGACAGGGGGCTAGGGGGCTATGGCTACACCTTC	CASSRDRGLGGYGYTF
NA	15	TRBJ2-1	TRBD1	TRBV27	TGTGCCAGCAGTCTGGACAGGGATACCTACAATGAGCAGTTCTTC	CASSLDRDTYNEQFF
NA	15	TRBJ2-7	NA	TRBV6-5	TGTGCCAGCAGTTACGACCCGACACAAAGCTACGAGCAGTACTTC	CASSYDPTQSYEQYF
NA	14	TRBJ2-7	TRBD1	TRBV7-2	TGTGCCAGCAGCTCCGGGACAGGGGGTTACGAGCAGTACTTC	CASSSGTGGYEQYF
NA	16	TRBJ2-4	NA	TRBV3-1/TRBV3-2	TGTGCCAGCAGCCAAGGTACTTTTCTAGCCAAAAACATTCAGTACTTC	CASSQGTFLAKNIQYF
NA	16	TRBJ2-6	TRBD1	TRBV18	TGTGCCAGCTCCCAAAACAGGGGCTCTGGGGCCAACGTCCTGACTTTC	CASSQNRGSGANVLTF
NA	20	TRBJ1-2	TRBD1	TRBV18	TGTGCCAGCTCACCCCTCCCCCGGACAGGGAAAGAAGTCGGGAACTATGGCTACACCTTC	CASSPLPRTGKEVGNYGYTF
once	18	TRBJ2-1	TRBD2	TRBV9	TGTGCCAGCAGCGTAGTCTCTAGCGGGCAGAGCTCCTACAATGAGCAGTTCTTC	CASSVVSSGQSSYNEQFF
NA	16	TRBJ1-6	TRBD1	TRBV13	TGTGCCAGCAGCACCCGAGACAGGGGCTTGGGTTCACCCCTCCACTTT	CASSTRDRGLGSPLHF
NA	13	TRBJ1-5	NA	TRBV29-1	TGCAGCGTTGGGTTGGGGGGGAATCAGCCCCAGCATTTT	CSVGLGGNQPQHF